Shown below are 18 T cell receptor beta chains from a single sample sequenced in a study of T cell changes during pregnancy in multiple sclerosis. The table came from immunoSEQ multiplex PCR; TCRdb's copy has only in-frame clones and leaves some out. The sample carries under 70,000 clones, 80% to 95% recorded once. Material: peripheral blood, obtained in the third trimester of pregnancy. These receptors were taken from a female donor in good health, enrolled as a control in a pregnancy study.

This sequence joins TRBV5-1 and TRBJ1-2; D gene ambiguous. This CDR3 is built from 17 residues. The V gene's germline CDR1 is SGHRS and CDR2 YFSETQ. Between the trimmed V and J ends, which lost 5 bases and 2 bases, there was a span of 22 bases. The DNA for the CDR3 is TGCGCCAGCAGTAGAGGAGGGCTGGAAATGGGCAACTATGGCTACACCTTC. Its protein product is CASSRGGLEMGNYGYTF.

The rearrangement links TRBV5-4 to TRBJ2-5; no reliable D call. Germline CDR1 SGHNT, CDR2 YYREEE (reference sequence). The CDR3 covers 13 residues. The germline V and J ends were trimmed by 0 bases and 2 bases, with 5 bases remaining between them. The CDR3 bases are TGTGCCAGCAGCTTGGACAGACAAGAGACCCAGTACTTC. Its protein is CASSLDRQETQYF.

The genes are TRBV25-1 and TRBJ2-3, with 10 bases that match TRBD2. CDR1 MGHDK and CDR2 SYGVNS come from the germline V gene. The CDR3 length is 14 residues. The V segment lost 6 bases and the J segment 6 bases; nucleotides outside the gene matches: 6. The CDR3 spells CASRAGGPRDTQYF. In DNA, the CDR3 is TGTGCCAGCAGAGCGGGAGGGCCAAGGGATACGCAGTATTTT.

The rearrangement joins TRBV27 to TRBJ2-3, with D possibly matching TRBD1 (5 bases). The germline V and J ends were trimmed by 3 bases and 2 bases, with 9 bases remaining between them. The CDR3 length is 14 residues. Per germline, CDR1 MNHEY and CDR2 SMNVEV (reference sequence). The CDR3 region is CASSFPGSTDTQYF. As DNA, the CDR3 is TGTGCCAGCAGTTTCCCAGGGTCCACAGATACGCAGTATTTT.

This chain joins TRBV6-1 and TRBJ2-3, with 10 positions matching TRBD2. V dropped 6 bases and J dropped 7; count of bases not matched to a gene: 7. This CDR3 spans 14 amino acids. From germline, CDR1 is MNHNS and CDR2 SASEGT. The CDR3 DNA sequence: TGTGCCAGCAGCGCTAGCGGGAGCCCATATACGCAGTATTTT. Protein product: CASSASGSPYTQYF.

The rearrangement joins TRBV9 to TRBJ1-3; TRBD1 is a possible D gene (6 bases). The CDR3 consists of 14 residues. Germline assignment: CDR1 SGDLS and CDR2 YYNGEE. Between the trimmed V and J ends, which lost 4 bases and 8 bases, there was a span of 16 bases. Here the CDR3 DNA reads TGTGCCAGCAGCCCCGGGGGGGGCTTGGACACCATATATTTT. Translation: CASSPGGGLDTIYF.

The gene calls are TRBV4-1 and TRBJ2-4; D is unclear. Germline V gives CDR1 MGHRA, CDR2 YSYEKL. The CDR3 totals 16 residues. V lost 3 bases, J lost 0 bases, and 12 bases lay in between. CDR3 region: CASSQVPGVAKNIQYF. CDR3 sequence (DNA): TGCGCCAGCAGCCAGGTCCCGGGTGTAGCCAAAAACATTCAGTACTTC.

This clone was picked up one time. This rearrangement joins TRBV9 to TRBJ2-2; D uncertain. This CDR3 is built from 14 residues. The germline CDR1 and CDR2 sequences are SGDLS and YYNGEE. Deletions cut 0 bases from V and 5 bases from J, with 8 bases between. CDR3 region: CASSVGLETGELFF. The CDR3 DNA is TGTGCCAGCAGCGTAGGACTGGAAACCGGGGAGCTGTTTTTT.

This clone was recorded a few times. The chain joins TRBV29-1 to TRBJ1-1; possibly TRBD1 for D (5 bases). The germline V gene encodes CDR1 SQVTM and CDR2 ANQGSEA. This CDR3 spans 11 amino acids. Trimming took off 5 bases at V and 5 bases at J, with 9 bases between the two ends. The CDR3 protein is CSVPGITEAFF. The DNA for the CDR3 is TGCAGCGTTCCAGGGATAACTGAAGCTTTCTTT.

The rearrangement links TRBV6-1 to TRBJ1-3; D remains unclear. The CDR3 sequence is 16 residues long. Germline CDR1 and CDR2: MNHNS and SASEGT. The V gene lost 1 base and the J gene lost 0 bases, with 10 bases spanning the gap. The CDR3: CASSEDPFSSGNTIYF. The CDR3 bases are TGTGCCAGCAGTGAAGACCCATTTAGCTCTGGAAACACCATATATTTT.

This rearrangement joins TRBV11-2 to TRBJ2-1; 14 bases align to TRBD2. The CDR3 contains 18 residues. CDR1 is SGHAT and CDR2 is FQNNGV in the germline V gene. V was pared by 5 bases and J by 1 base, with 7 bases of the junction left unmatched. The CDR3 sequence: CASSPGLAGGVSYNEQFF. CDR3 nucleotides: TGTGCCAGCAGCCCCGGACTAGCGGGGGGCGTTTCCTACAATGAGCAGTTCTTC.

The genes are TRBV7-2 and TRBJ2-5; 7 nucleotides line up with TRBD2. Unmatched junction bases numbered 18, after V lost 6 bases and J lost 5 bases. The CDR3 is 17 residues long. Per germline, CDR1 SGHTA and CDR2 FQGNSA. CDR3 region: CASSPEVEAGEWETQYF. Here the CDR3 DNA reads TGTGCCAGCAGTCCAGAGGTGGAGGCGGGGGAGTGGGAGACCCAGTACTTC.

The chain carries TRBV5-1 and TRBJ1-3, with 9 bases matching TRBD1. Per germline, CDR1 SGHRS and CDR2 YFSETQ. After removal of 4 bases from V and 3 bases from J, the junction contained 14 bases not matched to a gene. The CDR3 has 18 amino acids. CDR3 nucleotides: TGCGCCAGCAGCCCTACCGGGACAGGGATTTCTAGTGGAAACACCATATATTTT. It codes for CASSPTGTGISSGNTIYF. Full variable domain (remainder filled in from reference TRBV5-1 and TRBJ1-3): KAGVTQTPRYLIKTRGQQVTLSCSPISGHRSVSWYQQTPGQGLQFLFEYFSETQRNKGNFPGRFSGRQFSNSRSEMNVSTLELGDSALYLCASSPTGTGISSGNTIYFGEGSWLTVV.

This clone was counted a few times. The chain uses TRBV7-2 and TRBJ1-1, with D possibly matching TRBD1 (6 bases). V dropped 2 bases and J dropped 1 base, with 11 bases sitting between them. The CDR3 extends over 15 amino acids. The V gene's germline CDR1 is SGHTA and CDR2 FQGNSA. CDR3 nucleotide sequence: TGTGCCAGCAGCTTAAGGCGGACAGAGAACACTGAAGCTTTCTTT. Protein product: CASSLRRTENTEAFF.

This clone was counted a few times. The V call is TRBV19, the J call TRBJ1-3; D perhaps matches TRBD1 (5 bases). Germline assignment: CDR1 LNHDA and CDR2 SQIVND (reference sequence). The CDR3 is 14 residues long. The germline V and J ends were trimmed by 7 bases and 7 bases, with 17 bases remaining between them. CDR3 bases: TGTGCCAGTACCTCGGGGGACGTTGGGAACACCATATATTTT. Residues: CASTSGDVGNTIYF.

This chain uses TRBV5-1 with TRBJ2-3; weak D call: TRBD2 (5 bases). The V gene's germline CDR1 is SGHRS and CDR2 YFSETQ. The CDR3 consists of 14 residues. The ends were cut back, 4 bases at V and 4 bases at J, with 13 bases in the middle. CDR3 residues: CASSPPGSADTQYF. CDR3 in DNA: TGCGCCAGCAGCCCGCCGGGGTCAGCAGATACGCAGTATTTT.

This clone has just a few counts. The CDR3, as DNA: TGTGCCAGCAGCTCTGGACAGTGGAGCTCTGGGGCCAACGTCCTGACTTTC. It is translated as CASSSGQWSSGANVLTF. The V and J genes are TRBV5-4 and TRBJ2-6, with TRBD1 as a possible D gene (6 bases). This CDR3 region has 17 residues. With 3 bases removed from V and 0 bases from J, the gap between germline ends came to 13 bases. Germline CDR1 and CDR2: SGHNT and YYREEE (reference sequence).

The chain employs TRBV7-2 and TRBJ2-2, with D unresolved. Germline V lookup: CDR1 SGHTA, CDR2 FQGNSA. The CDR3 has 14 residues. The V end lost 3 bases, the J end lost 0 bases, and 5 bases lay between the germline ends. As DNA, the CDR3 is TGTGCCAGCAGCTTTGTTACGAACACCGGGGAGCTGTTTTTT. Its translation: CASSFVTNTGELFF.